This is a list of T cell receptor beta chains from one sample in a study of T-cell reconstitution after alpha-beta-depleted transplantation in children. MiXCR, run by TCRdb on the PCR reads, gives a single entry per CDR3 protein. This table holds about 420,000 distinct CDR3 sequences, about 16% found once. Source: PBMCs, mostly from graft donor cells, taken 360 days after TCRalphabeta/CD19-depleted stem cell transplant. Receptors were obtained from a boy younger than two who had a stem cell transplant for Wiskott-Aldrich syndrome, so the T cells may come from the graft donor. Both conserved end residues are part of each CDR3. Each record gives: J gene, clone size, D gene, V gene, CDR3 protein, CDR3 DNA. The D gene is left open where the match is weak. Rows may omit the clone size; those that give it use once, few, many or a size class.

TRBJ1-2 few TRBD1 TRBV12-3/TRBV12-4 CASTPLGKGAPDYGYTF TGTGCCAGCACCCCTTTAGGGAAGGGGGCGCCGGACTATGGCTACACCTTC
TRBJ2-5 few TRBD2 TRBV2 CASNAGGRETQYF TGTGCCAGCAACGCGGGGGGCCGGGAGACCCAGTACTTC
TRBJ2-5 few - TRBV10-3 CAISSAAQRFRETQYF TGTGCCATCAGTTCGGCAGCGCAAAGGTTTCGGGAGACCCAGTACTTC
TRBJ2-5 many - TRBV5-6 CASSLGLETQYF TGTGCCAGCAGCTTGGGCCTAGAGACCCAGTACTTC
TRBJ1-1 few - TRBV7-9 CASSRGVRSFF TGTGCCAGCAGCCGGGGCGTCAGGTCTTTCTTT
TRBJ2-7 - TRBD1 TRBV2 CASSYPVLDRGKTSYEQYF TGTGCCAGCAGTTACCCGGTTCTAGACAGGGGGAAAACCTCCTACGAGCAGTACTTC
TRBJ2-1 few - TRBV3-1 CASSSGLNSYNEQFF TGTGCCAGCAGCTCCGGACTAAACTCCTACAATGAGCAGTTCTTC
TRBJ2-7 few TRBD1 TRBV5-1 CASSFDRGTTYEQYF TGCGCCAGCAGCTTCGACAGGGGGACAACCTACGAGCAGTACTTC
TRBJ1-1 few TRBD1 TRBV5-1 CASSRDRGAEAFF TGCGCCAGCAGCCGAGACAGGGGGGCTGAAGCTTTCTTT
TRBJ2-7 few - TRBV9 CASSGQFQRSYEQYF TGTGCCAGCAGCGGACAGTTTCAGCGTTCCTACGAGCAGTACTTC
TRBJ2-5 - TRBD1 TRBV5-1 CASSLIPARQGVETQYF TGCGCCAGCAGCTTGATCCCCGCCCGACAGGGGGTAGAGACCCAGTACTTC
TRBJ2-3 few - TRBV29-1 CSIRDSFTDTQYF TGCAGCATCCGGGACTCCTTCACAGATACGCAGTATTTT
TRBJ2-7 - - TRBV18 CASSDRVGTLEQYF TGTGCCAGCTCAGATCGGGTTGGGACCCTCGAGCAGTACTTC
TRBJ2-2 few TRBD1 TRBV2 CASSWDRFAGELFF TGTGCCAGCAGTTGGGACAGGTTCGCCGGGGAGCTGTTTTTT
TRBJ2-5 - - TRBV4-1 CASSLNPGPGGKTQYF TGCGCCAGCAGCCTCAATCCGGGCCCCGGAGGAAAGACCCAGTACTTC
TRBJ2-1 many - TRBV4-2 CASSQDGRATYNEQFF TGTGCCAGCAGCCAAGACGGTCGCGCGACCTACAATGAGCAGTTCTTC
TRBJ2-2 - - TRBV28 CASSLRLRSTGELFF TGTGCCAGCAGTTTAAGGTTAAGATCCACCGGGGAGCTGTTTTTT
TRBJ1-1 medium-sized - TRBV7-6 CASSSGGGGNTEAFF TGTGCCAGCAGCTCTGGAGGAGGGGGAAACACTGAAGCTTTCTTT
TRBJ1-6 - - TRBV6-5 CASSSVPGHTRNSPLHF TGTGCCAGCAGCTCTGTGCCGGGACACACGCGGAATTCACCCCTCCACTTT
TRBJ1-2 - - TRBV29-1 CSVEAGLYGYTF TGCAGCGTTGAGGCAGGACTTTATGGCTACACCTTC
TRBJ2-3 - - TRBV7-6 CASSPRARWDTDTQYF TGTGCCAGCAGCCCCCGGGCCCGTTGGGACACAGATACGCAGTATTTT
TRBJ2-7 - - TRBV10-1 CASSDGGATYEQYF TGCGCCAGCAGTGACGGTGGGGCGACCTACGAGCAGTACTTC
TRBJ2-2 - TRBD2 TRBV5-1 CASSSDSGRGTGELFF TGCGCCAGCAGCTCAGATAGCGGGAGAGGGACCGGGGAGCTGTTTTTT
TRBJ2-7 few - TRBV28 CASTGGGRGVHEQYF TGTGCCAGCACTGGGGGGGGCAGGGGTGTACACGAGCAGTACTTC
TRBJ2-2 - - TRBV7-2 CASSYWGPSNTGELFF TGTGCCAGCAGCTACTGGGGACCTTCGAACACCGGGGAGCTGTTTTTT
TRBJ2-2 - - TRBV11-2 CASSRWALSTGELFF TGTGCCAGCAGTCGCTGGGCCTTATCGACCGGGGAGCTGTTTTTT
TRBJ1-6 - TRBD1 TRBV30 CAWLGQVGSPLHF TGTGCCTGGCTGGGACAGGTTGGGTCACCCCTCCACTTT
TRBJ2-7 - - TRBV20-1 CSARGLGRSTYEQYF TGCAGTGCTAGGGGCCTCGGACGGTCTACCTACGAGCAGTACTTC
TRBJ1-1 - - TRBV5-1 CASSLWANTEAFF TGCGCCAGCAGCTTGTGGGCTAACACTGAAGCTTTCTTT
TRBJ2-1 - - TRBV12-3/TRBV12-4 CASSLHIGGLAAFGSEQFF TGTGCCAGCAGTTTACACATAGGGGGGCTAGCAGCTTTCGGGAGTGAGCAGTTCTTC
TRBJ2-3 - - TRBV5-1 CASSLRLMERHTQYF TGCGCCAGCAGCTTGCGATTGATGGAGCGGCATACGCAGTATTTT
TRBJ2-6 - - TRBV7-9 CASSFPRVPGANVLTF TGTGCCAGCAGCTTCCCACGGGTCCCTGGGGCCAACGTCCTGACTTTC
TRBJ2-2 many TRBD1 TRBV6-2/TRBV6-3 CASSYLHYGTGRGDTGELFF TGTGCCAGCAGTTACTTACACTACGGGACAGGGAGGGGGGACACCGGGGAGCTGTTTTTT
TRBJ2-3 - TRBD2 TRBV27 CASSLSGLAGGSTDTQYF TGTGCCAGCAGTTTATCCGGACTAGCGGGGGGCTCGACAGATACGCAGTATTTT
TRBJ2-5 - TRBD1 TRBV20-1 CSARAGGAWETQYF TGCAGTGCTAGAGCAGGGGGCGCGTGGGAGACCCAGTACTTC
TRBJ2-5 few - TRBV19 CASSVKYAKTQYF TGTGCCAGTAGTGTTAAGTACGCAAAGACCCAGTACTTC
TRBJ2-1 - TRBD2 TRBV20-1 CSRGKLAGRNEQFF TGCAGTCGAGGGAAACTAGCGGGGAGGAATGAGCAGTTCTTC
TRBJ2-5 few TRBD1 TRBV12-3/TRBV12-4 CASSRDRDWGETQYF TGTGCCAGCAGTCGGGACAGGGACTGGGGAGAGACCCAGTACTTC
TRBJ2-7 - - TRBV5-1 CASGSGSGQGSYEQYF TGCGCCAGCGGCTCAGGATCGGGGCAGGGATCCTACGAGCAGTACTTC
TRBJ1-4 few - TRBV2 CASKGGGSNEKLFF TGTGCCAGCAAAGGCGGAGGATCTAATGAAAAACTGTTTTTT
TRBJ2-2 - TRBD2 TRBV20-1 CSAPRAGVNTGELFF TGCAGTGCCCCACGGGCGGGGGTGAACACCGGGGAGCTGTTTTTT
TRBJ2-1 - TRBD2 TRBV10-3 CATGGSSGRARNEQFF TGTGCCACCGGGGGGTCTAGCGGGAGGGCCAGAAATGAGCAGTTCTTC
TRBJ2-7 few TRBD2 TRBV25-1 CASSEGGGGSYEQYF TGTGCCAGCAGTGAGGGAGGCGGGGGCTCCTACGAGCAGTACTTC
TRBJ2-1 few TRBD2 TRBV20-1 CSASWGLAVYNEQFF TGCAGTGCTAGTTGGGGACTAGCGGTCTACAATGAGCAGTTCTTC
TRBJ2-1 few TRBD2 TRBV5-1 CASFPSGGSYNEQFF TGCGCCAGCTTTCCTAGCGGGGGGAGCTACAATGAGCAGTTCTTC
TRBJ2-5 many TRBD1 TRBV29-1 CSVESTGRETQYF TGCAGCGTTGAATCGACAGGGCGGGAGACCCAGTACTTC
TRBJ2-2 - - TRBV28 CASEMANTGELFF TGTGCCAGCGAGATGGCGAACACCGGGGAGCTGTTTTTT